The entry below describes one T cell receptor beta chain. Antigen: not known. The data derive from a study of post-analysis software for immune sequencing data. Study-wide results and limits: Samples from one preparation batch, clustered by F measure, grouped strongly together. Higher frequency in patients than in controls was seen for about five TRBV segments, with TRBV5-6, TRBV5-1 and TRBV20-1 among them. Normalized Chao1 diversity was significantly lower in multiple sclerosis patients than in controls.

The CDR3 length is 15 residues. CDR1 and CDR2 from the germline V gene are DFQATT and SNEGSKA (reference sequence). Unique molecular identifiers featured in each of the TCR beta cDNA libraries. Using its own MiXCR run on the PCR reads, TCRdb lists one record per CDR3 protein. This table holds about 820,000 distinct CDR3 sequences, 53% found once. The receptor comes from a girl aged 10-17 years with multiple sclerosis. The rearrangement joins TRBV20-1 to TRBJ2-4, with 7 positions matching TRBD1. Matching the DNA end better, TRBJ2-7 makes the J call doubtful. The sample comprised blood. As DNA, the CDR3 is TGCAGTGCTAGTAGCCCCCGACAGGGTGCCTACGAGCAGTACTTC. This gives the protein CSASSPRQGAYEQYF.